This T cell receptor beta chain stems from a study of T cell responses to AZD1222 COVID-19 vaccine. Points from the study as a whole: Repertoires were obtained only post-peak T cell response. Mapped onto spike, vaccine-associated CD4 TCRs spanned it and were dominant at 160-218 and 743-854. Only 5 or 6 people who got AZD1222 tested seropositive at baseline. A reported finding is that nearly half of spike-specific TCRs target unmutated variant regions.

The data were produced by immunoSEQ multiplex PCR, yet TCRdb's version contains in-frame clones alone and is incomplete. The sample yields about 97,000 clones, nearly 90% seen once. The sample holds a few counts of this clone. Its target is not known. The junction had 6 bases not matched to a gene; V was cut back by 5 bases and J by 1 base. The CDR3 extends over 15 amino acids. Per the germline V gene, CDR1 is MNHEY and CDR2 is SVGEGT. The rearrangement links TRBV6-2 or TRBV6-3 to TRBJ1-1, with 8 bases fitting TRBD1. The sequencing used peripheral blood, collected on day 0 of AZD1222 vaccination. This TCR derives from an adult in good health. The CDR3 protein is CASSGSGTGNTEAFF. The CDR3 nucleotides are TGTGCCAGCAGTGGGTCCGGGACAGGGAACACTGAAGCTTTCTTT.